The 9 T cell receptor beta chains listed next were all sequenced from one sample in a study of CD8 T cells in Susac syndrome. The authors reverse transcribed 0.5 to 1 ug RNA with random hexamers. One entry per CDR3 protein, called by TCRdb with MiXCR from the immunoSEQ multiplex PCR reads. The sample shows about 280,000 distinct CDR3 sequences, 70% to 90% of them seen only once. The sequenced sample consisted of CD8+ T cells from PBMCs. The receptor source for this set is a human donor with multiple sclerosis.

This chain connects TRBV7-2 to TRBJ2-7, with 7 bases that match TRBD1. The CDR3 extends over 14 amino acids. Per germline, CDR1 SGHTA and CDR2 FQGNSA. J lost 6 bases, V lost 0 bases, and 5 bases had no gene match. CDR3 in amino acids: CASSLAPTGVEQYF. CDR3 sequence (DNA): TGTGCCAGCAGCTTAGCTCCCACAGGGGTCGAGCAGTACTTC.

This clonotype came up once. V is TRBV20-1 and J is TRBJ2-7; 10 positions match TRBD2. V shed 6 bases and J 3 bases; nucleotides not matched to a gene: 8. The CDR3 runs 14 residues. Germline lookup yields CDR1 DFQATT and CDR2 SNEGSKA (reference sequence). CDR3 sequence reads: CSALSRTSGYEQYF. CDR3 in DNA: TGCAGTGCCCTTTCCAGGACTAGCGGCTACGAGCAGTACTTC.

V usage is TRBV19 and J usage is TRBJ2-7; D call uncertain. Deletions cut 5 bases from V and 6 bases from J, with 17 bases between. The germline V gene has CDR1 LNHDA and CDR2 SQIVND (reference sequence). The CDR3 is made up of 14 amino acids. The DNA of the CDR3 is TGTGCCAGTAGTCCAACTTGGCCCTCGGGCGAGCAGTACTTC. Its translation is CASSPTWPSGEQYF.

The chain employs TRBV6-5 and TRBJ2-1; 8 nucleotides match TRBD1. The germline CDR1 and CDR2 sequences are MNHEY and SVGAGI. CDR3 length equals 14 residues. Losses at the gene ends were 6 bases for V and 3 bases for J; bases not matched to a gene: 4. The CDR3 region is CASRLGQDYNEQFF. CDR3 nucleotides: TGTGCCAGCAGGCTGGGACAGGACTACAATGAGCAGTTCTTC.

The V call is TRBV2, the J call TRBJ2-7; 10 bases fit TRBD2. Germline assignment: CDR1 SNHLY and CDR2 FYNNEI. CDR3 length: 16 amino acids. V gave up 0 bases and J gave up 3 bases; unmatched junction bases: 5. CDR3 sequence reads: CASSEAPSGSLYEQYF. The CDR3 coding sequence is TGTGCCAGCAGTGAAGCGCCTAGCGGGAGTCTCTACGAGCAGTACTTC.

The chain combines TRBV21-1 with TRBJ2-1; the table's D gene call, TRBD2, was not cross checked with the DNA. TRBV21-1 is noted as a pseudogene. The CDR3 sequence is 19 residues long. Written as DNA, the CDR3 is TGTGCCAGCAGCAAAGGTGGGGAGGATTTAGCGGGAGGGAAGAATGAGCAGTTCTTC. Its protein is CASSKGGEDLAGGKNEQFF.

This clonotype was detected once. At one boundary the junction diverges from the germline segment, which might be a read error. The rearrangement links TRBV7-9 to TRBJ1-1, with D possibly being TRBD1 (6 bases). This CDR3 contains 13 residues. CDR1 is SEHNR and CDR2 is FQNEAQ in the germline V gene (reference sequence). In nucleotides, the CDR3 is TGTTCCAGCAGCTTCAAACGGGGGCCTGAAGCTTTCTTT. It encodes CSSSFKRGPEAFF.

V usage is TRBV28 and J usage is TRBJ2-1; D call uncertain. Germline loops: CDR1 MDHEN, CDR2 SYDVKM. The CDR3 has 12 residues. V shed 6 bases and J shed 8 bases, with 11 bases lying between them. The CDR3 spells CASSPLNHEQFF. As DNA, the CDR3 is TGTGCCAGCAGCCCCCTTAACCATGAGCAGTTCTTC.

This chain connects TRBV9 to TRBJ2-1; D is possibly TRBD2 (7 bases). The CDR3 sequence is 14 residues long. Germline V gene sequence: CDR1 SGDLS, CDR2 YYNGEE. V dropped 0 bases and J dropped 10 bases, with 14 bases sitting between them. CDR3 loop: CASSVGTRGKEQFF. In nucleotides, the CDR3 is TGTGCCAGCAGCGTAGGGACTAGGGGGAAGGAGCAGTTCTTC.